Below are 24 T cell receptor beta chains sequenced from a single sample in a study of blood T cell repertoires in COVID-19. Sequencing was performed with immunoSEQ multiplex PCR; in TCRdb, only in-frame clones are kept and a portion is missing. Found here are about 130,000 clones, 70% to 75% of them singletons; the top ten hold around 5.5%. Specimen: peripheral blood. The receptors were gathered from a man in his sixties with acute or convalescent COVID-19.

The chain is built from TRBV9 and TRBJ2-6; possible D gene TRBD1, 6 bases. The CDR3 runs to 17 residues. The germline V gene has CDR1 SGDLS and CDR2 YYNGEE. Trimming stripped 4 bases from V and 0 bases from J, with 14 bases between. The DNA for the CDR3 is TGTGCCAGCAGCATGGGGGCCGCCCACTCTGGGGCCAACGTCCTGACTTTC. Its protein is CASSMGAAHSGANVLTF.

This clone occurred once. This chain joins TRBV7-9 and TRBJ2-1, with 8 bases identical to TRBD2. The CDR3 contains 14 residues. Germline lookup yields CDR1 SEHNR and CDR2 FQNEAQ (reference sequence). With 5 bases clipped from V and 9 bases from J, the junction kept 9 bases outside the gene matches. CDR3 region: CASSRSGTRSEQFF. CDR3 coding DNA: TGTGCCAGCAGCCGATCCGGGACTAGAAGTGAGCAGTTCTTC.

The chain has TRBV6-5 and TRBJ2-2, with 10 bases lining up with TRBD2. The V and J ends lost 8 bases and 2 bases, in that order; junction bases with no gene match: 5. CDR3 length: 15 amino acids. The germline CDR1 and CDR2 sequences are MNHEY and SVGAGI. In DNA form, the CDR3 reads TGTGCCAGCTTCCGGACTAGCGGCAACACCGGGGAGCTGTTTTTT. Its translation is CASFRTSGNTGELFF.

The V gene is TRBV10-2, the J gene TRBJ1-2; D call uncertain. V was clipped by 0 bases and J by 4 bases, with 6 bases between them. Germline CDR1 is WSHSY and CDR2 is SAAADI. The CDR3 is 13 amino acids. The CDR3, as DNA: TGCGCCAGCAGTGAGTCCGGGGTCTATGGCTACACCTTC. Protein sequence: CASSESGVYGYTF.

V is TRBV4-2 and J is TRBJ1-4; D gene uncertain. CDR3 length: 17 amino acids. Per germline, CDR1 LGHNA and CDR2 YNFKEQ. V lost 0 bases, J lost 5 bases, and 16 bases lay in between. This CDR3 reads CASSQEARRDGNEKLFF. In DNA form, the CDR3 reads TGTGCCAGCAGCCAAGAGGCCCGGAGGGATGGGAATGAAAAACTGTTTTTT.

The genes are TRBV3-1 (or the pseudogene TRBV3-2) and TRBJ1-5; D remains ambiguous. The CDR3 runs 15 residues. V was shortened by 4 bases and J by 5 bases, with 15 bases between the two germline ends. The germline gives CDR1 LGHDT, CDR2 YNNKEL (reference sequence). CDR3 amino acids: CASSPRSTEHQPQHF. CDR3 bases: TGTGCCAGCAGCCCCCGGTCCACCGAACATCAGCCCCAGCATTTT.

This rearrangement joins TRBV9 to TRBJ2-2, with 8 nucleotides matching TRBD2. The CDR3 runs to 16 residues. Germline-derived CDR1 and CDR2 are SGDLS and YYNGEE. Trimming at V came to 1 base and at J to 0 bases, leaving 2 bases not matched to a gene. CDR3 protein: CASSVLAGSNTGELFF. The CDR3 DNA is TGTGCCAGCAGCGTATTAGCGGGGTCGAACACCGGGGAGCTGTTTTTT.

The chain uses TRBV5-6 and TRBJ2-1; TRBD1 might be the D (5 bases). Trimming took off 1 base at V and 5 bases at J, with 13 bases between the two ends. From germline, CDR1 is SGHDT and CDR2 YYEEEE. CDR3 size: 15 residues. Written as DNA, the CDR3 is TGTGCCAGCAGCTTGTCGCCAGGGAACAACAATGAGCAGTTCTTC. This codes for CASSLSPGNNNEQFF.

This clone was counted a single time. This chain uses TRBV29-1 with TRBJ1-1, with TRBD1 as a possible D gene (5 bases). Trimming took off 6 bases at V and 1 base at J, with 12 bases between the two ends. CDR1 and CDR2 (germline): SQVTM, ANQGSEA. The CDR3 contains 13 residues. The chain's CDR3 is CSVLGQPNTEAFF. CDR3 DNA sequence: TGCAGCGTCCTGGGGCAACCGAACACTGAAGCTTTCTTT.

This chain uses TRBV19 with TRBJ2-1, with 8 bases lining up with TRBD2. CDR3 length equals 14 residues. Germline V gene lookup returns CDR1 LNHDA and CDR2 SQIVND (reference sequence). The J segment lost 2 bases and the V segment lost 9 bases, leaving 6 bases of the junction unmatched. CDR3 sequence reads: CASHAGGAYNEQFF. The CDR3 DNA sequence: TGTGCCAGCCACGCCGGGGGGGCCTACAATGAGCAGTTCTTC.

This chain joins TRBV24-1 and TRBJ1-5, with 7 bases that match TRBD1. Germline assignment: CDR1 KGHDR and CDR2 SFDVKD. J lost 4 bases, V lost 3 bases, and 8 bases had no gene match. CDR3 size: 16 residues. CDR3 region: CATSDHRGGPNQPQHF. CDR3 in DNA: TGTGCCACCAGTGATCACCGAGGGGGCCCTAATCAGCCCCAGCATTTT.

The rearrangement joins TRBV7-2 to TRBJ1-2; TRBD1 matches at 7 bases. CDR1 and CDR2 (germline): SGHTA, FQGNSA. The junction had 16 bases not matched to a gene; V was cut back by 8 bases and J by 7 bases. The CDR3 is made up of 15 amino acids. This CDR3 is CASAASGGRFGGYTF. Written as DNA, the CDR3 is TGTGCCAGCGCCGCCTCAGGGGGGCGCTTTGGTGGCTACACCTTC.

This clone has only a few counts. Here the CDR3 reads CASSQRTVGEKLFF. The CDR3 region has the DNA TGTGCCAGCAGCCAACGGACAGTAGGAGAAAAACTGTTTTTT. The V call is TRBV3-1 (or the pseudogene TRBV3-2), the J call TRBJ1-4; TRBD1 might be the D (6 bases). The CDR3 sequence is 14 residues long. V dropped 2 bases and J dropped 8 bases, with 12 bases sitting between them. Germline loops: CDR1 LGHDT, CDR2 YNNKEL (reference sequence).

This clone has just one count. The chain is built from TRBV6-5 and TRBJ1-4; no clear D. Germline V gene sequence: CDR1 MNHEY, CDR2 SVGAGI. The CDR3 has 13 residues. Trimming removed 6 bases at V and 4 bases at J, with 9 bases between. CDR3 in amino acids: CASRRGFNEKLFF. CDR3 nucleotides: TGTGCCAGCAGACGGGGATTTAATGAAAAACTGTTTTTT.

The gene calls are TRBV5-1 and TRBJ2-5; D remains ambiguous. There are 14 residues in the CDR3. Germline CDR1 reads SGHRS; CDR2 reads YFSETQ. V lost 2 bases to trimming and J lost 5 bases, with 13 bases between them. As DNA, the CDR3 is TGCGCCAGCAGCTTCACCCCTTCTCGGGAGACCCAGTACTTC. This gives the protein CASSFTPSRETQYF.

The rearrangement uses TRBV25-1 and TRBJ1-6; 8 positions match TRBD1. Trimming took 3 bases from V and 10 from J; bases not matched to a gene: 8. The length of the CDR3 is 15 residues. CDR1 is MGHDK and CDR2 is SYGVNS in the germline V gene. CDR3 DNA sequence: TGTGCCAGCAGTGACAGGACAGGGAGTTTGTCACCCCTCCACTTT. Amino acid sequence: CASSDRTGSLSPLHF.

This clone came up once. The CDR3 sequence: CASSDSTGGNSPLHF. Here the CDR3 DNA reads TGTGCCAGCAGTGACTCGACAGGGGGAAATTCACCCCTCCACTTT. The chain is built from TRBV2 and TRBJ1-6; 9 bases are a match to TRBD1. V shed 3 bases, J shed 7 bases, and the junction held 4 bases outside the gene matches. The CDR3 runs 15 residues. Germline loops: CDR1 SNHLY, CDR2 FYNNEI. The complete variable domain, with remaining parts taken from reference TRBV2 and TRBJ1-6, reads EPEVTQTPSHQVTQMGQEVILRCVPISNHLYFYWYRQILGQKVEFLVSFYNNEISEKSEIFDDQFSVERPDGSNFTLKIRSTKLEDSAMYFCASSDSTGGNSPLHFGNGTRLTVT.

The chain joins TRBV5-1 to TRBJ2-5, with 13 bases fitting TRBD2. V trimming: 5 bases; J trimming: 4 bases; junction bases outside the gene matches: 5. Germline lookup yields CDR1 SGHRS and CDR2 YFSETQ. The CDR3 is made up of 15 amino acids. The CDR3 is CASSGTSGAVETQYF. CDR3 DNA: TGCGCCAGCAGTGGGACTAGCGGGGCGGTAGAGACCCAGTACTTC.

By share, this clone ranks as medium-sized. Written as DNA, the CDR3 is TGTGCCAGCAGTTACGGGACAGGCTCCCAGTATTTT. It specifies CASSYGTGSQYF. The chain couples TRBV6-5 to TRBJ2-3, with 8 bases fitting TRBD1. The CDR3 loop spans 12 amino acids. V was pared by 2 bases and J by 12 bases, with 4 bases of the junction left unmatched. Germline V lookup: CDR1 MNHEY, CDR2 SVGAGI.

This sequence joins TRBV15 and TRBJ2-5, with D possibly being TRBD1 (5 bases). Germline V lookup: CDR1 LNHNV, CDR2 YYDKDF (reference sequence). V was cut by 0 bases and J by 1 base, with 15 bases left in between. The CDR3 extends over 17 amino acids. The CDR3 region is CATSRDPRQNSQETQYF. As DNA, the CDR3 is TGTGCCACCAGCAGAGATCCGAGACAGAACTCCCAAGAGACCCAGTACTTC.

CDR3 residues: CASSRRQDHIWGEQYF. CDR3 nucleotides: TGTGCCAGCAGCCGTAGACAGGATCACATCTGGGGCGAGCAGTACTTC. The rearrangement joins TRBV6-6 to TRBJ2-7, with D possibly TRBD1 on 6 matching bases. The CDR3 has 16 residues. Trimming removed 6 bases at V and 6 bases at J, with 24 bases between. CDR1 is MNHNY and CDR2 is SVGAGI in the germline V gene (reference sequence).

This chain uses TRBV29-1 with TRBJ1-3; 10 bases align to TRBD1. In germline, CDR1 is SQVTM, CDR2 ANQGSEA. Trimming took 6 bases from V and 7 from J; bases not matched to a gene: 0. The CDR3 is made up of 11 amino acids. For the CDR3, the DNA is TGCAGCGTGGGACAGGGGAACACCATATATTTT. Translation gives CSVGQGNTIYF.

This clone appeared a few times. The genes are TRBV4-1 and TRBJ1-4; 12 bases match TRBD1. CDR1 and CDR2 (germline): MGHRA, YSYEKL. The CDR3 has 16 amino acids. Germline trimming cut 2 bases from V and 3 bases from J; bases unmatched to any gene: 1. This chain's CDR3 is CASSQWDRGPNEKLFF. CDR3 bases: TGCGCCAGCAGCCAATGGGACAGGGGGCCTAATGAAAAACTGTTTTTT.

The chain recombines TRBV10-2 with TRBJ1-2; 7 bases align to TRBD1. This CDR3 is built from 16 residues. J was trimmed by 2 bases and V by 6 bases; bases with no gene match: 12. Germline CDR1 WSHSY, CDR2 SAAADI. The CDR3 DNA reads as TGCGCCAGCAGGGGAGAGACAGGGATGGCCAACTATGGCTACACCTTC. It yields the protein CASRGETGMANYGYTF.